The 21 T cell receptor beta chains below were found in one sample sequenced in a study of blood T cell repertoires in COVID-19. This table comes from immunoSEQ multiplex PCR, and its TCRdb copy is limited to in-frame clones, with some not included. This table holds 410,000 or so clones, just over 85% found once. The source material was peripheral blood. These receptors originate from a woman in her twenties or thirties with active or convalescent COVID-19.

This clone was detected only once. The rearrangement links TRBV6-5 to TRBJ2-5; D gene unclear. The CDR3 contains 12 residues. Germline CDR1 is MNHEY and CDR2 is SVGAGI. The ends were cut back, 4 bases at V and 7 bases at J, with 10 bases in the middle. CDR3 sequence: CASSSRSGTQYF. The CDR3 bases are TGTGCCAGCAGTTCCAGGTCTGGGACCCAGTACTTC.

The V gene is TRBV5-4, the J gene TRBJ2-1; a possible D gene is TRBD1 (5 bases). The CDR3 is made up of 15 amino acids. Germline V gives CDR1 SGHNT, CDR2 YYREEE (reference sequence). The V gene lost 4 bases and the J gene lost 4 bases, with 15 bases spanning the gap. The CDR3 nucleotides read TGTGCCAGCAGCAACCGTGGGGCAGTATACAATGAGCAGTTCTTC. Its protein is CASSNRGAVYNEQFF.

The chain uses TRBV5-1 and TRBJ2-2, with 12 bases that match TRBD2. This CDR3 has 18 amino acids. Germline loops: CDR1 SGHRS, CDR2 YFSETQ. The ends lost 1 base at V and 0 bases at J; junction bases unmatched: 4. CDR3 residues: CASSLPSGGASNTGELFF. The DNA of the CDR3 is TGCGCCAGCAGCTTGCCTAGCGGGGGGGCTTCGAACACCGGGGAGCTGTTTTTT.

The CDR3 coding sequence is TGTGCCAGCAGCTTATTTGGAGGGACAGACTACGAGCAGTACTTC. The encoded protein is CASSLFGGTDYEQYF. V usage is TRBV7-9 and J usage is TRBJ2-7, with a possible D match to TRBD1 (7 bases). The CDR3 loop spans 15 amino acids. Germline CDR1 and CDR2: SEHNR and FQNEAQ (reference sequence). Trimming took 2 bases from V and 3 from J, leaving 14 bases between them.

The J gene is TRBJ1-2, the V gene TRBV5-6, with 12 bases lining up with TRBD1. Trimming removed 1 base from V and 0 bases from J; junction bases left unmatched: 10. The length of the CDR3 is 19 residues. The germline gives CDR1 SGHDT, CDR2 YYEEEE. The CDR3 reads CASSLYRDRGRLANYGYTF. The CDR3 DNA reads as TGTGCCAGCAGCTTGTACCGGGACAGGGGGCGACTAGCTAACTATGGCTACACCTTC.

The rearrangement links TRBV4-2 to TRBJ1-5, with 7 bases matching TRBD1. The CDR3 runs 16 residues. CDR1 and CDR2 from the germline V gene are LGHNA and YNFKEQ. V was pared by 2 bases and J by 0 bases, with 4 bases of the junction left unmatched. The chain's CDR3 is CASSQNDRVSNQPQHF. In DNA, the CDR3 is TGTGCCAGCAGCCAAAATGACAGGGTTAGCAATCAGCCCCAGCATTTT.

In this sample, this clone turned up once. The V gene is TRBV5-4, the J gene TRBJ1-2; TRBD1 is a possible D gene (5 bases). CDR1 SGHNT and CDR2 YYREEE come from the germline V gene (reference sequence). This CDR3 has 15 amino acids. V lost 4 bases, J lost 1 base, and 14 bases lay in between. For the CDR3, the DNA is TGTGCCAGCAGCATGGAGGGCGGGGGTAACTATGGCTACACCTTC. It encodes CASSMEGGGNYGYTF.

The V call is TRBV20-1, the J call TRBJ2-3; 14 bases align to TRBD2. This CDR3 spans 17 amino acids. Trimming removed 3 bases from V and 6 bases from J; junction bases left unmatched: 11. Germline V CDR1 and CDR2: DFQATT, SNEGSKA (reference sequence). CDR3 in amino acids: CSASSSETSGGADTQYF. The CDR3 nucleotides are TGCAGTGCTAGTTCTTCGGAGACTAGCGGGGGGGCTGATACGCAGTATTTT.

Only one count was recorded for this clone. The J gene is TRBJ1-1, the V gene TRBV3-1 (or the pseudogene TRBV3-2), with TRBD1 matching over 7 bases. V gave up 9 bases and J gave up 4 bases; unmatched junction bases: 8. The CDR3 has 13 residues. Germline CDR1 LGHDT, CDR2 YNNKEL (reference sequence). Here the CDR3 reads CASTGALVTEAFF. DNA of the CDR3: TGTGCCAGTACAGGGGCGTTGGTCACTGAAGCTTTCTTT.

The gene calls are TRBV7-2 and TRBJ1-5; TRBD1 aligns across 8 bases. Looked up from germline, CDR1 is SGHTA and CDR2 is FQGNSA. This CDR3 has 19 residues. J gave up 0 bases and V 5 bases, and 15 bases lay outside the gene matches. CDR3 nucleotide sequence: TGTGCCAGCAGCGATCGGACAGGGTACGGCGTCTATAGCAATCAGCCCCAGCATTTT. This codes for CASSDRTGYGVYSNQPQHF.

This clone was picked up one time. V gene TRBV10-3 combines with J gene TRBJ1-5, with D unclear. V was clipped by 0 bases and J by 5 bases, with 17 bases between them. Germline assignment: CDR1 ENHRY and CDR2 SYGVKD. CDR3 size: 17 residues. DNA of the CDR3: TGTGCCATCAGTGAGTCCCTAACCCGGCAGGCCCATCAGCCCCAGCATTTT. It yields the protein CAISESLTRQAHQPQHF.

CDR3 sequence (DNA): TGTGCCAGCAGCCCCGGGACAGCATATGGCTACACCTTC. It specifies CASSPGTAYGYTF. V usage is TRBV7-8 and J usage is TRBJ1-2, with TRBD1 identical over 7 bases. This CDR3 has 13 amino acids. V lost 5 bases, J lost 5 bases, and 5 bases stayed unmatched. In germline, CDR1 is SGHVS, CDR2 FQNEAQ.

This clone was observed once. The chain has TRBV6-1 and TRBJ2-5; 12 bases line up with TRBD2. This CDR3 contains 17 residues. J was trimmed by 5 bases and V by 2 bases; bases with no gene match: 9. The germline CDR1 and CDR2 sequences are MNHNS and SASEGT. The CDR3 is CASSETPSGRAGETQYF. DNA for the CDR3: TGTGCCAGCAGTGAAACGCCTAGCGGGAGGGCCGGGGAGACCCAGTACTTC.

V gene TRBV29-1 combines with J gene TRBJ2-1; possible D gene TRBD1, 5 bases. V shed 4 bases and J shed 4 bases, with 14 bases lying between them. Germline V gene lookup returns CDR1 SQVTM and CDR2 ANQGSEA. CDR3 length: 14 amino acids. For the CDR3, the DNA is TGCAGCGTTGGTGAAAGACAGAGATACAATGAGCAGTTCTTC. Translated, it gives CSVGERQRYNEQFF.

The chain employs TRBV27 and TRBJ2-3; D gene unclear. V lost 5 bases and J 1 base, leaving 10 bases between the germline ends. The CDR3 is 14 amino acids. CDR1 MNHEY and CDR2 SMNVEV come from the germline V gene (reference sequence). CDR3 protein: CASSMYSRTDTQYF. CDR3 bases: TGTGCCAGCAGTATGTACTCCCGCACAGATACGCAGTATTTT.

CDR3 DNA sequence: TGTGCCAGTAGTATAGTGTTCTGGGCAGGCGCCTCTGGAAACACCATATATTTT. Translated: CASSIVFWAGASGNTIYF. This rearrangement joins TRBV19 to TRBJ1-3; no firm D call. The V and J ends lost 1 base and 0 bases respectively, with 16 bases between them. This CDR3 contains 18 residues. Germline CDR1 is LNHDA and CDR2 is SQIVND (reference sequence).

This rearrangement joins TRBV7-2 to TRBJ1-2; D unresolved. The V gene lost 10 bases and the J gene lost 0 bases, with 12 bases spanning the gap. CDR3 size: 13 residues. Germline CDR1 SGHTA, CDR2 FQGNSA. The CDR3 here is CATRTPANYGYTF. CDR3 DNA sequence: TGTGCCACCCGAACCCCAGCTAACTATGGCTACACCTTC.

The chain recombines TRBV3-1 (or the pseudogene TRBV3-2) with TRBJ2-2; 7 bases match TRBD2. Trimming cost V 1 base and J 4 bases; bases outside gene matches: 6. Germline V gives CDR1 LGHDT, CDR2 YNNKEL (reference sequence). The length of the CDR3 is 16 residues. The CDR3 here is CASSQGGVAGTGELFF. Here the CDR3 DNA reads TGTGCCAGCAGCCAAGGGGGGGTAGCGGGCACCGGGGAGCTGTTTTTT.

This chain uses TRBV2 with TRBJ1-1, with 7 bases fitting TRBD1. Losses at the gene ends were 4 bases for V and 4 bases for J; bases not matched to a gene: 3. CDR3 length equals 13 residues. Germline V lookup: CDR1 SNHLY, CDR2 FYNNEI. Here the CDR3 reads CASSARGLTEAFF. Written as DNA, the CDR3 is TGTGCCAGCAGTGCAAGGGGGCTCACTGAAGCTTTCTTT.

J is TRBJ2-1 and V is TRBV25-1, with 11 bases identical to TRBD2. There are 18 residues in the CDR3. Germline values: CDR1 MGHDK, CDR2 SYGVNS. V dropped 3 bases and J dropped 4; count of bases not matched to a gene: 11. CDR3 region: CASSDDASGRRAYNEQFF. The CDR3 bases are TGTGCCAGCAGTGATGATGCTAGCGGGAGGAGGGCGTACAATGAGCAGTTCTTC.

This clone has more than one count but fewer than ten. This sequence joins TRBV2 and TRBJ1-2; D is undetermined. Trimming removed 7 bases from V and 7 bases from J, with 13 bases in between. Germline V gives CDR1 SNHLY, CDR2 FYNNEI. The CDR3 is 12 residues long. The CDR3 reads CASTLDSGGYTF. The CDR3 nucleotides are TGTGCCAGCACCTTAGACTCCGGTGGCTACACCTTC.